What follows are 17 T cell receptor beta chains derived from one specimen sequenced in a study of T cell responses to AZD1222 COVID-19 vaccine. Assay used: immunoSEQ multiplex PCR; TCRdb lists only in-frame clones, some missing. Of around 130,000 clones detected, about 89% appear once; the ten largest clones hold less than 6.5%. Sequences were derived from peripheral blood, sampled on day 0 of AZD1222 vaccination. The receptors here all came from an adult in good health.

The rearrangement links TRBV5-1 to TRBJ2-3; 7 positions agree with TRBD2. The CDR3 extends over 15 amino acids. Germline-derived CDR1 and CDR2 are SGHRS and YFSETQ. V lost 5 bases and J lost 4; bases outside the gene matches: 10. The CDR3 is CASRAGRGPPDTQYF. In DNA form, the CDR3 reads TGCGCCAGCAGGGCAGGGAGGGGACCACCAGATACGCAGTATTTT.

V usage is TRBV27 and J usage is TRBJ1-2, with a tentative D call TRBD1 (5 bases). The CDR3 has 13 amino acids. V was pared by 5 bases and J by 4 bases, with 11 bases between. Germline CDR1 reads MNHEY; CDR2 reads SMNVEV (reference sequence). The CDR3 DNA reads as TGTGCCAGCAGTCCCCGACAGCTCTATGGCTACACCTTC. Translation: CASSPRQLYGYTF.

In DNA, the CDR3 is TGTGCCACCAGTGACACCCCGGCGGTAAACTATGGCTACACCTTC. Its protein product is CATSDTPAVNYGYTF. This chain joins TRBV24-1 and TRBJ1-2; D is uncertain. V lost 4 bases to trimming and J lost 2 bases, with 13 bases between them. Looked up from germline, CDR1 is KGHDR and CDR2 is SFDVKD. This CDR3 region has 15 residues.

CDR3 in amino acids: CAPPGGAGIDTQYF. The DNA for the CDR3 is TGTGCCCCGCCCGGGGGTGCGGGAATAGATACGCAGTATTTT. The V call is TRBV5-3, the J call TRBJ2-3; D might be TRBD2 (6 bases). TRBV5-3 is an ORF; its function is uncertain. CDR3 length equals 14 residues. Trimming stripped 10 bases from V and 5 bases from J, with 20 bases between.

This chain connects TRBV2 to TRBJ2-1; D might be TRBD1 or TRBD2, each matching 7 bases. Germline lookup yields CDR1 SNHLY and CDR2 FYNNEI. The V end lost 7 bases, the J end lost 11 bases, and 12 bases lay between the germline ends. CDR3 length equals 11 residues. The CDR3 loop reads CASIRGGQQFF. The CDR3 DNA sequence: TGTGCCAGCATCAGGGGGGGGCAGCAGTTCTTC. The full variable domain, its missing parts supplied by reference TRBV2 and TRBJ2-1, is EPEVTQTPSHQVTQMGQEVILRCVPISNHLYFYWYRQILGQKVEFLVSFYNNEISEKSEIFDDQFSVERPDGSNFTLKIRSTKLEDSAMYFCASIRGGQQFFGPGTRLTVL.

The V call is TRBV5-6, the J call TRBJ1-2, with no clear D. The V end lost 0 bases, the J end lost 8 bases, and 11 bases lay between the germline ends. From germline, CDR1 is SGHDT and CDR2 YYEEEE. The CDR3 sequence is 13 residues long. The chain's CDR3 is CASSLGRSGGYTF. The CDR3 DNA reads as TGTGCCAGCAGCTTGGGCAGGAGCGGGGGCTACACCTTC.

The rearrangement links TRBV23-1 to TRBJ1-2; D is perhaps TRBD1 (5 bases). Being an ORF, TRBV23-1 has a function that is uncertain. The CDR3 totals 15 residues. Trimming removed 0 bases at V and 3 bases at J, with 11 bases between. This CDR3 is CASSQSQGPHYGYTF. CDR3 nucleotide sequence: TGCGCCAGCAGTCAATCGCAGGGCCCCCACTATGGCTACACCTTC.

This clone has a single count. The gene calls are TRBV6-1 and TRBJ1-2; TRBD1 is a possible D gene (5 bases). CDR1 is MNHNS, CDR2 SASEGT, per germline. Trimming took off 7 bases at V and 2 bases at J, with 11 bases between the two ends. CDR3 size: 13 residues. The CDR3 DNA reads as TGTGCCAGCACCCCGGGACTCAACTATGGCTACACCTTC. It translates to CASTPGLNYGYTF.

This clone occurred once. At one of its ends the junction is not consistent with the germline gene, which may arise from a read error. This chain links TRBV7-7 with TRBJ2-1, with 10 bases fitting TRBD2. There are 15 residues in the CDR3. CDR1 is SSHAT, CDR2 FNYEAQ, per germline (reference sequence). CDR3 bases: TGTGCTAGCAGCATGTCTAGCGGGAGTTACAATGAGCAGTTCTTC. Its protein product is CASSMSSGSYNEQFF.

The chain couples TRBV5-1 to TRBJ2-5, with D maybe TRBD1 (6 bases). This CDR3 comprises 14 residues. Germline V gives CDR1 SGHRS, CDR2 YFSETQ. Trimming shortened V by 0 bases and J by 3 bases, and 9 bases separated the two germline ends. The CDR3 sequence: CASSLGYREETQYF. The CDR3, as DNA: TGCGCCAGCAGCTTGGGGTACAGGGAAGAGACCCAGTACTTC.

The chain combines TRBV12-5 with TRBJ1-5; 10 nucleotides agree with TRBD1. Germline V gene sequence: CDR1 LGHNT, CDR2 FRNRAP. Trimming cost V 1 base and J 6 bases; bases outside gene matches: 9. The CDR3 extends over 17 amino acids. The CDR3 loop is CASGLAQGTGDGQPQHF. In DNA form, the CDR3 reads TGTGCTAGTGGTTTGGCCCAAGGGACAGGGGACGGTCAGCCCCAGCATTTT.

The rearrangement links TRBV7-9 to TRBJ1-1, with D possibly being TRBD1 (6 bases). V was trimmed by 6 bases and J by 4 bases, leaving 15 bases between them. The germline CDR1 and CDR2 sequences are SEHNR and FQNEAQ (reference sequence). The CDR3 has 14 amino acids. The CDR3 bases are TGTGCCAGCAGTAAACGACAGACAGGCACTGAAGCTTTCTTT. Its translation: CASSKRQTGTEAFF.

The gene calls are TRBV6-5 and TRBJ1-1; D is ambiguous. V gave up 2 bases and J gave up 7 bases, with 8 bases separating them. The CDR3 loop spans 12 amino acids. Germline V gene lookup returns CDR1 MNHEY and CDR2 SVGAGI. This CDR3 reads CASSYGPSEAFF. The CDR3 coding sequence is TGTGCCAGCAGTTACGGTCCGAGTGAAGCTTTCTTT.

This clone was recorded only once. The chain couples TRBV14 to TRBJ1-2, with D tentatively TRBD1 (6 bases). This CDR3 contains 14 residues. Germline V gene lookup returns CDR1 SGHDN and CDR2 FVKESK. V was cut by 2 bases and J by 5 bases, with 12 bases left in between. Here the CDR3 DNA reads TGTGCCAGCAGCCAATCGAGCAGGGGATATGGCTACACCTTC. It codes for CASSQSSRGYGYTF.

This chain links TRBV27 with TRBJ2-7, with D uncertain. V was pared by 5 bases and J by 0 bases, with 8 bases between. The V gene's germline CDR1 is MNHEY and CDR2 SMNVEV (reference sequence). The CDR3 extends over 13 amino acids. CDR3 DNA: TGTGCCAGCAGTCTGTACCCCTCCTACGAGCAGTACTTC. It specifies CASSLYPSYEQYF.

The chain joins TRBV24-1 to TRBJ2-3; possible D gene TRBD1, 6 bases. CDR3 length equals 15 residues. V lost 1 base and J lost 4, with 11 bases in between. The germline CDR1 and CDR2 sequences are KGHDR and SFDVKD. This CDR3 reads CATSDFQGSADTQYF. In nucleotides, the CDR3 is TGTGCCACCAGTGATTTTCAGGGGTCCGCAGATACGCAGTATTTT.

The chain links TRBV6-4 to TRBJ2-2; the match to TRBD1 covers 10 bases. With V trimmed by 5 bases and J by 5 bases, 8 bases remained unmatched. This CDR3 has 16 amino acids. From germline, CDR1 is MRHNA and CDR2 SNTAGT. The CDR3 reads CASSPDRGRRTGELFF. As DNA, the CDR3 is TGTGCCAGCAGTCCCGACAGGGGGCGACGTACCGGGGAGCTGTTTTTT.